The sequence of this T cell receptor (beta chain) was determined in a study of shared clonotypes between healthy human individuals. About the research overall: Donor composition was a couple of women and a few men, aged 18 to 49. CD8 memory received one plate per donor, CD8 naive two, CD4 memory three and CD4 naive three. The study's findings and limits: Non-shared clonotypes showed lower generation probabilities than clonotypes common to all four donors. Rarefaction revealed incomplete sorted-subset sequencing despite large depth.

This CDR3 comprises 16 residues. V lost 2 bases to trimming and J lost 3 bases, with 14 bases between them. Germline CDR1 is MNHNS and CDR2 is SASEGT. In the naive CD8 group, cells lacked CD45RO and were positively selected for CCR7, so terminally differentiated effector memory CD45RA+ cells were left out. With respect to this clone: Its antigen remains unknown.

Sequenced by immunoSEQ multiplex PCR; TCRdb stores in-frame clones only, minus some. This table holds hundreds of thousands of clones, 90% to 97% found once. The TCR originated in a man aged 25 to 40 in good health. The chain links TRBV6-1 to TRBJ1-5; D uncertain. The specimen sequenced was naive CD8+ T cells sorted from blood. The CDR3 sequence: CASSEWGFSSNQPQHF. CDR3 DNA: TGTGCCAGCAGTGAATGGGGATTTTCCTCCAATCAGCCCCAGCATTTT.